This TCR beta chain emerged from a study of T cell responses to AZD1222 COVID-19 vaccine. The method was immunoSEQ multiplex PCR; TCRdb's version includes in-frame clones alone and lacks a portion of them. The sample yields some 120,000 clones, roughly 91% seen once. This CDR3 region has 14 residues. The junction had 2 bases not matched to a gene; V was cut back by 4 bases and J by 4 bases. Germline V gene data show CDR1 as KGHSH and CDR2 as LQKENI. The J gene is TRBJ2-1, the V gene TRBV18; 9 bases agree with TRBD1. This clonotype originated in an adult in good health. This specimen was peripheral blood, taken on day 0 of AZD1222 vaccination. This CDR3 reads CASSLTGGYNEQFF. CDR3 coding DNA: TGTGCCAGCTCACTGACAGGGGGATACAATGAGCAGTTCTTC.